The rows below give T cell receptor beta chains drawn from one sample of a study of cytomegalovirus exposure and HLA in healthy donors. Measured with immunoSEQ multiplex PCR; TCRdb has only the in-frame clones, and not every one. The table lists 180,000 or so clones, over 60% of them singletons, with around 1.5% in the top ten. Sequencing was done on a sample of PBMCs. These TCRs come from a man aged 18-30 years in good health and CMV-seronegative. Both conserved end residues are trimmed from each CDR3. Clone size is not always given. Where it is, it says once, few, many or a class for expanded clones.

v_gene	abundance	CDR3aa
TRBV6-5	few	ASSSGVGGYT
TRBV7-6	.	ASSRDITGTEQY
TRBV7-9	.	ASSGTNLGGYT
TRBV7-9	.	ASSARQGAGLAEAF
TRBV2	once	ASSELTGDTEAF
TRBV29-1	.	SVESSGTGKGT
TRBV28	.	ASSFHDRGHGYT
TRBV7-3	.	ASSPGIFTDTQY
TRBV5-1	.	ASSPDLTGGFEAF
TRBV19	.	ASSSRTGGSPLH
TRBV23-1	.	ASSQCRWRGRYEQY
TRBV30	.	AWSVAGQGLRELF
TRBV2	.	ASSPTRGPYNEQF
TRBV6-5	once	ATQFRETEAF
TRBV4-1	.	ASSQEVRGYEQY
TRBV2	.	ASTGSEAF
TRBV6-1	few	ASLRDRVVTEAF
TRBV11-2	.	ASSARAPRDRAGNTIY
TRBV19	.	ASKEGNNSPLH
TRBV30	.	AWRKTSGYNEQF
TRBV6-1	.	TSSPTGQPQH
TRBV27	.	ASRYQGTYGYT
TRBV27	.	ASSLFGLAGGKYRNEQF
TRBV6-1	.	ASSGIMDRDRGYT
TRBV6-5	.	ASRSGGAGVWEQY
TRBV6-5	.	ASSYSTSADTQY
TRBV5-4	.	ASSVTGGGTDTQY
TRBV6-1	.	ASSEAGGIDGYT
TRBV12-5	.	ASGRTYRDRLHQPQH
TRBV15	few	ATSRVRVETEAF
TRBV5-1	.	ASKIRQGHYEQY
TRBV11-1	.	ASSTGLGAYNEQF
TRBV18	.	ASSPGQGGDLNTEAF